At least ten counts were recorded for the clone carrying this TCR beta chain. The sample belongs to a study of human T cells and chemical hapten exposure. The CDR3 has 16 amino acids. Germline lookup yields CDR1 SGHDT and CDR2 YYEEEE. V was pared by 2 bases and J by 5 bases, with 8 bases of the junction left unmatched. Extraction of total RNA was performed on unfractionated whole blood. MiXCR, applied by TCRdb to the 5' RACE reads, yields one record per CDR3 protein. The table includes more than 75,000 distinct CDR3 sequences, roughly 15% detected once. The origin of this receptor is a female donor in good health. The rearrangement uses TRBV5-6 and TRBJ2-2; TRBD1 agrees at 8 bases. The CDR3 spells CASSLRITGGTGELFF. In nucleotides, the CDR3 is TGTGCCAGCAGCTTAAGAATCACAGGGGGAACCGGGGAGCTGTTTTTT.